This T cell receptor beta chain was profiled in a study of CD4 T cells in relation to SARS-CoV-2 and coronaviruses. Notes on the study in general: Each donor contributed either pre-pandemic or post-infection samples, not both. This crossreactivity analysis covered spike protein alone, no other viral proteins.

Naive and memory CD4+ T cell DNA was deep-sequenced without culture. Profiled with immunoSEQ multiplex PCR; TCRdb holds only in-frame clones, not every one. The sample shows some 42,000 clones, roughly 90% of them seen only once. About this clone: The antigen remains unidentified.

Germline loops: CDR1 SGHDT, CDR2 YYEEEE. V was pared by 4 bases and J by 4 bases, with 10 bases of the junction left unmatched. This CDR3 is 17 amino acids long. This TCR derives from an adult with COVID-19. The chain couples TRBV5-6 to TRBJ2-2; the match to TRBD2 covers 10 bases. Sequencing was carried out using memory CD4+ T cells from PBMCs. CDR3 in DNA: TGTGCCAGCAGCGAACCCCTAGCGGGGGTGGGCACCGGGGAGCTGTTTTTT. The encoded protein is CASSEPLAGVGTGELFF. Full variable domain (outside the CDR3, taken from reference TRBV5-6 and TRBJ2-2): DAGVTQSPTHLIKTRGQQVTLRCSPKSGHDTVSWYQQALGQGPQFIFQYYEEEERQRGNFPDRFSGHQFPNYSSELNVNALLLGDSALYLCASSEPLAGVGTGELFFGEGSRLTVL.